The 17 T cell receptor beta chains in this list originate from one sample, sequenced in a study of blood T cell repertoires in COVID-19. Produced via immunoSEQ multiplex PCR; TCRdb's table is partial and in-frame only. In the table there are fewer than 650,000 clones, approximately 88% of which are singletons. The sample consisted of peripheral blood. The receptor source for this set is a woman aged 45-59 years with COVID-19, enrolled during active disease.

A few counts support this clone. The J gene is TRBJ2-7, the V gene TRBV7-9; D might be TRBD2 (5 bases). Trimming took off 4 bases at V and 6 bases at J, with 13 bases between the two ends. Germline lookup yields CDR1 SEHNR and CDR2 FQNEAQ (reference sequence). The CDR3 is 13 residues long. The CDR3 DNA reads as TGTGCCAGCAGCTGGACTGCCGGCGGCGAGCAGTACTTC. The encoded protein is CASSWTAGGEQYF. Full variable domain (outside the CDR3, taken from reference TRBV7-9 and TRBJ2-7): DTGVSQNPRHKITKRGQNVTFRCDPISEHNRLYWYRQTLGQGPEFLTYFQNEAQLEKSRLLSDRFSAERPKGSFSTLEIQRTEQGDSAMYLCASSWTAGGEQYFGPGTRLTVT.

This chain uses TRBV11-2 with TRBJ2-5; D gene uncertain. CDR3 length: 14 residues. Germline CDR1 and CDR2: SGHAT and FQNNGV. V shed 1 base and J shed 4 bases, with 10 bases lying between them. The CDR3 is CASSLGAGAETQYF. In DNA form, the CDR3 reads TGTGCCAGCAGCTTAGGGGCAGGTGCAGAGACCCAGTACTTC.

This chain links TRBV7-6 with TRBJ2-3, with TRBD1 matching over 7 bases. Germline V lookup: CDR1 SGHVS, CDR2 FNYEAQ. V gave up 4 bases and J gave up 5 bases; unmatched junction bases: 6. The CDR3 consists of 14 residues. The CDR3: CASSYTGEGDTQYF. CDR3 sequence (DNA): TGTGCCAGCAGCTACACAGGGGAAGGAGATACGCAGTATTTT.

This chain uses TRBV27 with TRBJ1-2, with 9 bases that match TRBD1. Germline lookup yields CDR1 MNHEY and CDR2 SMNVEV (reference sequence). J was trimmed by 6 bases and V by 5 bases; bases with no gene match: 4. CDR3 size: 13 residues. In DNA form, the CDR3 reads TGTGCCAGCAGTGCCCGGACAGGGGATGGCTACACCTTC. Protein product: CASSARTGDGYTF.

The sample holds one count of this clone. The chain uses TRBV2 and TRBJ2-3; 8 bases are shared with TRBD2. V was pared by 3 bases and J by 2 bases, with 4 bases of the junction left unmatched. This CDR3 is built from 15 residues. In germline, CDR1 is SNHLY, CDR2 FYNNEI. CDR3 sequence reads: CASSDRLALTDTQYF. The CDR3 coding sequence is TGTGCCAGCAGTGATAGACTAGCGCTCACAGATACGCAGTATTTT.

The rearrangement joins TRBV19 to TRBJ2-7; a weak D match, TRBD2 (6 bases). The CDR3 spans 12 residues. Germline CDR1 LNHDA, CDR2 SQIVND (reference sequence). The germline V and J ends were trimmed by 5 bases and 6 bases, with 11 bases remaining between them. CDR3 sequence: CASSAIGSEQYF. DNA of the CDR3: TGTGCCAGTAGTGCTATCGGGAGCGAGCAGTACTTC.

This clone was found once. This chain links TRBV7-9 with TRBJ1-2; D is possibly TRBD1 (6 bases). The CDR3 has 14 amino acids. Germline V CDR1 and CDR2: SEHNR, FQNEAQ (reference sequence). Trimming stripped 5 bases from V and 4 bases from J, with 14 bases between. CDR3 protein: CASSATGSLYGYTF. The CDR3 region has the DNA TGTGCCAGCAGCGCTACAGGGTCCCTCTATGGCTACACCTTC.

J is TRBJ2-3 and V is TRBV12-5; 8 positions agree with TRBD1. CDR3 size: 14 residues. Germline lookup yields CDR1 LGHNT and CDR2 FRNRAP. V dropped 5 bases and J dropped 1; count of bases not matched to a gene: 2. This CDR3 is CASGKQGGTDTQYF. CDR3 in DNA: TGTGCTAGTGGTAAACAGGGGGGCACAGATACGCAGTATTTT.

This sequence joins TRBV20-1 and TRBJ1-1, with unresolved D. This CDR3 contains 11 residues. Looked up from germline, CDR1 is DFQATT and CDR2 is SNEGSKA (reference sequence). Trimming took off 5 bases at V and 8 bases at J, with 12 bases between the two ends. The CDR3 DNA follows: TGCAGTGCTGCCAGGCCGCGAGAAGCTTTCTTT. Protein sequence: CSAARPREAFF.

This sequence joins TRBV9 and TRBJ1-1; D is perhaps TRBD1 (6 bases). CDR3 length: 14 amino acids. CDR1 SGDLS and CDR2 YYNGEE come from the germline V gene. V lost 0 bases and J 7 bases, leaving 13 bases between the germline ends. For the CDR3, the DNA is TGTGCCAGCAGCGTAGGGTGGGGGCCGAGTGAAGCTTTCTTT. This encodes CASSVGWGPSEAFF.

The V call is TRBV29-1, the J call TRBJ1-2; 9 nucleotides agree with TRBD1. Unmatched junction bases numbered 5, after V lost 7 bases and J lost 8 bases. Germline assignment: CDR1 SQVTM and CDR2 ANQGSEA. CDR3 length: 11 amino acids. The CDR3 sequence is CSAGTGQGYTF. In DNA form, the CDR3 reads TGCAGCGCCGGGACAGGGCAAGGCTACACCTTC.

CDR3 loop: CASSSPGTGREKLFF. The CDR3 region has the DNA TGTGCCAGCTCATCCCCCGGGACAGGGCGAGAAAAACTGTTTTTT. The V gene is TRBV18, the J gene TRBJ1-4, with 9 nucleotides matching TRBD1. CDR1 and CDR2 from the germline V gene are KGHSH and LQKENI. Trimming removed 5 bases from V and 8 bases from J; junction bases left unmatched: 9. The CDR3 is 15 amino acids.

This chain uses TRBV6-5 with TRBJ2-7, with D tentatively TRBD1 (6 bases). The length of the CDR3 is 13 residues. Germline V CDR1 and CDR2: MNHEY, SVGAGI. Between the trimmed V and J ends, which lost 7 bases and 4 bases, there was a span of 14 bases. The CDR3 here is CASTRAGAYEQYF. The CDR3 DNA follows: TGTGCCAGCACCAGGGCAGGGGCGTACGAGCAGTACTTC.

CDR3 amino acids: CASSTLPMASGLAGGFEQFF. DNA for the CDR3: TGTGCCAGTAGTACCCTTCCAATGGCGTCGGGACTAGCGGGGGGTTTTGAGCAGTTCTTC. The V gene is TRBV19, the J gene TRBJ2-1; 15 bases fit TRBD2. Trimming at V came to 4 bases and at J to 9 bases, leaving 19 bases not matched to a gene. Per the germline V gene, CDR1 is LNHDA and CDR2 is SQIVND (reference sequence). CDR3 size: 20 residues.

The chain uses TRBV29-1 and TRBJ1-1; D remains ambiguous. This CDR3 spans 12 amino acids. V was trimmed by 7 bases and J by 5 bases, leaving 14 bases between them. CDR1 and CDR2 from the germline V gene are SQVTM and ANQGSEA. The DNA for the CDR3 is TGCAGCGCCGGGGTGGTGACAACTGAAGCTTTCTTT. It encodes CSAGVVTTEAFF.

The CDR3 nucleotides read TGTGCCAGCAGCCCCGCCCGGGTTACTGAAGCTTTCTTT. It is translated as CASSPARVTEAFF. V gene TRBV11-2 combines with J gene TRBJ1-1; D gene uncertain. The V end lost 5 bases, the J end lost 5 bases, and 12 bases lay between the germline ends. This CDR3 has 13 residues. Germline CDR1 SGHAT, CDR2 FQNNGV.

This chain joins TRBV6-1 and TRBJ2-7, with 7 nucleotides matching TRBD1. Germline V gene lookup returns CDR1 MNHNS and CDR2 SASEGT. This CDR3 comprises 15 residues. The V and J ends lost 1 base and 3 bases, in that order; junction bases with no gene match: 6. DNA for the CDR3: TGTGCCAGCAGTGAAGACCTGGGACAGAGCTACGAGCAGTACTTC. Residues: CASSEDLGQSYEQYF.